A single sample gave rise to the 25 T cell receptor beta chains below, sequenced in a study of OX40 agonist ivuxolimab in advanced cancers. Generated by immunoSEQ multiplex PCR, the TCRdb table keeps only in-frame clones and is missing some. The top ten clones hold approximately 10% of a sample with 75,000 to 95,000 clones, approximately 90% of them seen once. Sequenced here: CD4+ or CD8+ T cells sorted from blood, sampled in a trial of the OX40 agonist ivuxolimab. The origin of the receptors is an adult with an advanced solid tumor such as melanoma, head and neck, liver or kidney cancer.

In DNA form, the CDR3 reads TGCGCCAGCAGCCAAGATCCGGCTAGCGGGGGCTACAATGAGCAGTTCTTC. Protein: CASSQDPASGGYNEQFF. The chain is built from TRBV4-3 and TRBJ2-1, with 10 bases identical to TRBD2. CDR3 length: 17 amino acids. Germline CDR1 is LGHNA and CDR2 is YSLEER. J lost 3 bases, V lost 0 bases, and 5 bases had no gene match.

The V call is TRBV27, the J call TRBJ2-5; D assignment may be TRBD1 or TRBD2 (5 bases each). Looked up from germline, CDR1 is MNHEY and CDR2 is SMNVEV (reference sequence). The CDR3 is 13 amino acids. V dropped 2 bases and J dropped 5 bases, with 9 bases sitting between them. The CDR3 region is CASSLGGVETQYF. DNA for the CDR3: TGTGCCAGCAGTTTAGGGGGAGTGGAGACCCAGTACTTC.

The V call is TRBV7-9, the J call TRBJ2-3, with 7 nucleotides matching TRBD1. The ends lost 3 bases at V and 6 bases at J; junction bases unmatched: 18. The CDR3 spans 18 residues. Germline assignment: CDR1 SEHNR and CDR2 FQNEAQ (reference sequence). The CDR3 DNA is TGTGCCAGCAGCTTCTCCTCCACTCAAGACAGGGAATTTGATACGCAGTATTTT. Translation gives CASSFSSTQDREFDTQYF.

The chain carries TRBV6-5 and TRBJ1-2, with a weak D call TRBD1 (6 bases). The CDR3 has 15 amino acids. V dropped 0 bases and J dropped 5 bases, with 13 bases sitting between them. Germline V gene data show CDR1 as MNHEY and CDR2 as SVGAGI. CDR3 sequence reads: CASSYSGRGEYGYTF. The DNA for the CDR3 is TGTGCCAGCAGTTACTCGGGCAGGGGAGAGTATGGCTACACCTTC.

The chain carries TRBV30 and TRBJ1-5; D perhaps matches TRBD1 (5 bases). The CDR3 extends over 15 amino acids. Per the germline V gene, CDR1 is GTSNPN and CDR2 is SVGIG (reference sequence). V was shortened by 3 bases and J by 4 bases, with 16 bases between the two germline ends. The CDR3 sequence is CAWRPRGRGNQPQHF. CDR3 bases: TGTGCCTGGAGGCCCCGGGGGAGGGGTAATCAGCCCCAGCATTTT.

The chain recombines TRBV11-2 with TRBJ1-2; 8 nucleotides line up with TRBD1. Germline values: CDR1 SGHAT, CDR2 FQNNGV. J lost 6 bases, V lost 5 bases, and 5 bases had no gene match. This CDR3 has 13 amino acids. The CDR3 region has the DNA TGTGCCAGCAGCCTGGGACAGGCCAATGGCTACACCTTC. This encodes CASSLGQANGYTF.

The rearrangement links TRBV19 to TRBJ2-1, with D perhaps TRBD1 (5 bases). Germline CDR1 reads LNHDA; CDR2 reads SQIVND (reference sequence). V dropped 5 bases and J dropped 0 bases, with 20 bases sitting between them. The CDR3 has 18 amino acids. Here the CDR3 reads CASSDLQALTDSYNEQFF. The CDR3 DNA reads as TGTGCCAGTAGTGATTTACAGGCCCTCACTGACTCCTACAATGAGCAGTTCTTC.

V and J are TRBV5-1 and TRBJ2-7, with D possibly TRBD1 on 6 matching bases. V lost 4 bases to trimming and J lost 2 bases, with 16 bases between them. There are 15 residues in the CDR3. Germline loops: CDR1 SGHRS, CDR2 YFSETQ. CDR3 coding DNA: TGCGCCAGCAGCGGAACGGAGGACAGACCCTACGAGCAGTACTTC. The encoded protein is CASSGTEDRPYEQYF.

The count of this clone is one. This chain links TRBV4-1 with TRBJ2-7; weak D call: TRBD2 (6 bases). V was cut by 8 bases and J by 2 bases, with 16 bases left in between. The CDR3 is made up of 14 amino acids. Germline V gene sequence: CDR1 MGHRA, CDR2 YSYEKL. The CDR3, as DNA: TGCGCCAGCGGGGCTAATAGCGGCCCCTACGAGCAGTACTTC. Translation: CASGANSGPYEQYF.

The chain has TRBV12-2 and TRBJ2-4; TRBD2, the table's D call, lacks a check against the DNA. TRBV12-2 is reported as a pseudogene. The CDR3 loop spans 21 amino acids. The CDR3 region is CASRSGTSGGLQGLAKNIQYF. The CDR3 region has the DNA TGTGCAAGTCGCTCAGGGACTAGCGGGGGGCTACAAGGTCTAGCCAAAAACATTCAGTACTTC.

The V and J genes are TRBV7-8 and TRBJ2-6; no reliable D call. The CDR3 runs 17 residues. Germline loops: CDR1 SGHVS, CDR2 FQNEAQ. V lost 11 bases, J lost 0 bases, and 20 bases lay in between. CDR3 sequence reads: CAGRGQPKSSGANVLTF. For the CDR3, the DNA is TGTGCCGGACGTGGGCAGCCTAAAAGCTCTGGGGCCAACGTCCTGACTTTC.

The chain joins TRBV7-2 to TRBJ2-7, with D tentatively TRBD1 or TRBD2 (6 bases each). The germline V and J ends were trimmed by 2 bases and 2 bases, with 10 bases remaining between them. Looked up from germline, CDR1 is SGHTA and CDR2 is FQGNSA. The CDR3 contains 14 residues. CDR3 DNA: TGTGCCAGCAGCTTATACGGGGGCACCTACGAGCAGTACTTC. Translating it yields CASSLYGGTYEQYF.

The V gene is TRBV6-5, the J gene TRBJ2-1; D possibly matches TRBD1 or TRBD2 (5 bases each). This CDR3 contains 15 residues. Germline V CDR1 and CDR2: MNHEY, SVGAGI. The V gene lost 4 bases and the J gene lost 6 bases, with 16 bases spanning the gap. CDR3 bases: TGTGCCAGCAGTTCTACATTGGGGGTTGGCAATGAGCAGTTCTTC. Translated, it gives CASSSTLGVGNEQFF.

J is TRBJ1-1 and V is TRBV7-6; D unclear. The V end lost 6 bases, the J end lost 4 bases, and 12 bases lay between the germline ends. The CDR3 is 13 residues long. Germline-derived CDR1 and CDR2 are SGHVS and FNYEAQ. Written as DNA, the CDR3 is TGTGCCAGCAGGAATGGTTTGGGCACTGAAGCTTTCTTT. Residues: CASRNGLGTEAFF.

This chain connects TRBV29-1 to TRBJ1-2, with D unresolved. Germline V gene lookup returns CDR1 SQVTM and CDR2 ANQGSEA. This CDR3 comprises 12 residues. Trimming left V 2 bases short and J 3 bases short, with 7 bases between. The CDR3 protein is CSVERGDYGYTF. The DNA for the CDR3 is TGCAGCGTTGAACGCGGGGACTATGGCTACACCTTC.

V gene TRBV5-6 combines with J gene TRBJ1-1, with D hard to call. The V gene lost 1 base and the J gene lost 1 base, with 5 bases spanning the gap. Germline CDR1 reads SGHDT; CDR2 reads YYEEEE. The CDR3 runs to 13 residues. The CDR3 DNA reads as TGTGCCAGCAGCTTGATCTGGAACACTGAAGCTTTCTTT. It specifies CASSLIWNTEAFF.

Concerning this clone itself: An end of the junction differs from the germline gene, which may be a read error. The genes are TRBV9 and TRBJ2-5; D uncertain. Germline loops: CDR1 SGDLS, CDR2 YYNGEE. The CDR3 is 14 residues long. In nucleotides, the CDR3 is TGTGCCAGCAGTGTAGCTCCGATCCAAGAGACCCAGTACTTC. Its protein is CASSVAPIQETQYF.

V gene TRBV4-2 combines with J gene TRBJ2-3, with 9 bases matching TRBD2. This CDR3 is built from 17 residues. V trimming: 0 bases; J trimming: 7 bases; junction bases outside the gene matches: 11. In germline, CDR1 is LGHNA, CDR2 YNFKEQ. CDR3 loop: CASSQDEGLAGAHTQYF. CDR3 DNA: TGTGCCAGCAGCCAAGACGAGGGTTTAGCGGGGGCCCATACGCAGTATTTT.

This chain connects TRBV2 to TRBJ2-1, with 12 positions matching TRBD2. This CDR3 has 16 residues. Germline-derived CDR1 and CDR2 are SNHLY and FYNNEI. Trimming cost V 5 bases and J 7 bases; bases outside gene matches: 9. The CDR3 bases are TGTGCCAGCAGTTCCCCTCTAGCGGGGGGGCTGAATGAGCAGTTCTTC. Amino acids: CASSSPLAGGLNEQFF.

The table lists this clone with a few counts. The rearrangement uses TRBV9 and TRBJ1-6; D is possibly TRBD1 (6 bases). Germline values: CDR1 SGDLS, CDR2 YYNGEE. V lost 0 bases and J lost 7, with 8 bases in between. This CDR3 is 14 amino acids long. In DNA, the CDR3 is TGTGCCAGCAGCGTAGACAGGGTCAATTCACCCCTCCACTTT. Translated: CASSVDRVNSPLHF.

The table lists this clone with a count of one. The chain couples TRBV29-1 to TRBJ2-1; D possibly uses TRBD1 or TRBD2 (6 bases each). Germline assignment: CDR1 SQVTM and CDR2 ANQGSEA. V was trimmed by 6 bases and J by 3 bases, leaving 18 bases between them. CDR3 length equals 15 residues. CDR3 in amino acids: CSVEGHAEDYNEQFF. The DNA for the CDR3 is TGCAGCGTGGAGGGACACGCAGAAGACTACAATGAGCAGTTCTTC.

CDR3 residues: CARSSDRGPEAFF. For the CDR3, the DNA is TGTGCCAGAAGCTCAGACAGGGGGCCGGAGGCTTTCTTT. The J gene is TRBJ1-1, the V gene TRBV5-3, with 10 positions matching TRBD1. TRBV5-3 is an open reading frame, and its role is uncertain. The junction had 7 bases not matched to a gene; V was cut back by 3 bases and J by 11 bases. The CDR3 loop spans 13 amino acids.

Here the CDR3 DNA reads TGTGCCAGCAGCTTGCGTTATGAAAAACTGTTTTTT. Its translation is CASSLRYEKLFF. The chain links TRBV5-4 to TRBJ1-4, with unresolved D. The CDR3 has 12 amino acids. The V end was cut by 1 base, the J end by 6 bases, with 4 bases between. The germline V gene has CDR1 SGHNT and CDR2 YYREEE (reference sequence).

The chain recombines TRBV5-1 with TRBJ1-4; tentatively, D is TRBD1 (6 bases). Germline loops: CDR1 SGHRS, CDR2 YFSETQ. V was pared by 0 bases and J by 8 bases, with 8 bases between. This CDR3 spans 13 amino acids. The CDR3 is CASSLDREEKLFF. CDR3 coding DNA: TGCGCCAGCAGCTTGGACAGGGAAGAAAAACTGTTTTTT.

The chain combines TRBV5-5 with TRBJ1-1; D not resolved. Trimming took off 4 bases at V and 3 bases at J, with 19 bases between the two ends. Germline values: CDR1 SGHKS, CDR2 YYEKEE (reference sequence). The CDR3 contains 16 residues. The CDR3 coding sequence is TGTGCCAGCAGCACCGCCGCGCTCAATCCCGACACTGAAGCTTTCTTT. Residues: CASSTAALNPDTEAFF. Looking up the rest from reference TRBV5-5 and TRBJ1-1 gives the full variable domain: DAGVTQSPTHLIKTRGQQVTLRCSPISGHKSVSWYQQVLGQGPQFIFQYYEKEERGRGNFPDRFSARQFPNYSSELNVNALLLGDSALYLCASSTAALNPDTEAFFGQGTRLTVV.